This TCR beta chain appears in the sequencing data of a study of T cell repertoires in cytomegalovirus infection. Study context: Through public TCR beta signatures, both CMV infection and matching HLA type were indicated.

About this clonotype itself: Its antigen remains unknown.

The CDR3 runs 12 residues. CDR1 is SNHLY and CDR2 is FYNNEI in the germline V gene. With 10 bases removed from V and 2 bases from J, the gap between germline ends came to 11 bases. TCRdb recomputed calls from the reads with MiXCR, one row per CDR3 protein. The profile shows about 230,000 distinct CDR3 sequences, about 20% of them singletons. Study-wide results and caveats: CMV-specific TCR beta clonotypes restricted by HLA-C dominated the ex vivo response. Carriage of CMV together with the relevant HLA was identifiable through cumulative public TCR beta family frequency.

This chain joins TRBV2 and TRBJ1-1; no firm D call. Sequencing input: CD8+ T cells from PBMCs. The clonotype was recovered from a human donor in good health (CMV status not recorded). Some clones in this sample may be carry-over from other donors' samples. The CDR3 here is CATTDQNTEAFF. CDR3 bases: TGTGCCACCACAGACCAAAACACTGAAGCTTTCTTT. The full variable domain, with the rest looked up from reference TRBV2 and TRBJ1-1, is EPEVTQTPSHQVTQMGQEVILRCVPISNHLYFYWYRQILGQKVEFLVSFYNNEISEKSEIFDDQFSVERPDGSNFTLKIRSTKLEDSAMYFCATTDQNTEAFFGQGTRLTVV.